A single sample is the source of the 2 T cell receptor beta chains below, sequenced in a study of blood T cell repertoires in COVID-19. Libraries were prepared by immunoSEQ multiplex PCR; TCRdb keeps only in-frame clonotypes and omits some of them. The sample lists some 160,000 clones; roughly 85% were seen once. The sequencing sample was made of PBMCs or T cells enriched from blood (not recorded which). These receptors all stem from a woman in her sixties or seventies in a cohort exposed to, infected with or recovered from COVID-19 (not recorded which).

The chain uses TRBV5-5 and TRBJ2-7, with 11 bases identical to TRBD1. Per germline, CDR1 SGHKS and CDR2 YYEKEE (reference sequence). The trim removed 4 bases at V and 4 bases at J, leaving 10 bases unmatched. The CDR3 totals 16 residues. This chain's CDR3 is CASSPRTGGEVYEQYF. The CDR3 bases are TGTGCCAGCAGCCCGAGGACAGGGGGCGAAGTTTACGAGCAGTACTTC.

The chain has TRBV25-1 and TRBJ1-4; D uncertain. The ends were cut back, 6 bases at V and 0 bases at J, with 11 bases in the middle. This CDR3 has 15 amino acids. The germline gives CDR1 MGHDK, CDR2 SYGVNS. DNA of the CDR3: TGTGCCAGCAGAGGAGGTGGGTCAACTAATGAAAAACTGTTTTTT. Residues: CASRGGGSTNEKLFF.